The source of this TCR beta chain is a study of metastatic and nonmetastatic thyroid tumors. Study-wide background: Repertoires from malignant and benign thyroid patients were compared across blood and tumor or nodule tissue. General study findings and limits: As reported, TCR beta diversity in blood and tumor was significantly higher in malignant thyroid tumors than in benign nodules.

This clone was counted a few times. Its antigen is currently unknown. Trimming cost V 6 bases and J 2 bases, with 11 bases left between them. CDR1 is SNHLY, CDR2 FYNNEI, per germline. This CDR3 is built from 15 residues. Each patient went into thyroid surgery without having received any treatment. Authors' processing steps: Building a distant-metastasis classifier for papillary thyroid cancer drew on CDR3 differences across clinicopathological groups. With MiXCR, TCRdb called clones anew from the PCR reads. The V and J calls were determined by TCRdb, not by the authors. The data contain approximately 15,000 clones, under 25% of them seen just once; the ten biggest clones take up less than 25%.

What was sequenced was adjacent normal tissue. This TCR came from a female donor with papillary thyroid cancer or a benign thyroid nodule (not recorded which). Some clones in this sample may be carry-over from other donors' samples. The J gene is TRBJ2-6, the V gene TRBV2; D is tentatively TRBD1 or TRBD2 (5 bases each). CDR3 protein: CASRRGVTGANVLTF. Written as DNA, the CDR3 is TGTGCCAGCAGGCGAGGGGTAACTGGGGCCAACGTCCTGACTTTC.